The TCR beta chain under discussion was sequenced for a study of blood T cells in healthy people across ages. This clonotype was picked up many times. The antigen is undetermined. The study's findings and limits: Estimates of total diversity, which came from one million sequenced T cells, were considered to be underestimates.

Next came a second PCR, run for about 6 to 11 cycles, which used a sample-barcoded 5' primer along with a J-beta primer mix. Per sample, CDR3-containing paired-end reads numbered at least 3 million. MiXCR, run by TCRdb on the 5' RACE reads, gives a single entry per CDR3 protein. This table holds 600,000 or so distinct CDR3 sequences, approximately 30% found once. The ends were cut back, 0 bases at V and 1 base at J, with 9 bases in the middle. The CDR3 spans 15 residues. Germline CDR1 MNHNY, CDR2 SVGAGI (reference sequence). The receptor was derived from a woman aged 80 or over in good health. The chain is built from TRBV6-6 and TRBJ1-1, with D perhaps TRBD1 (5 bases). Material: blood. The chain's CDR3 is CASSYSTTGNTEAFF. CDR3 sequence (DNA): TGTGCCAGCAGTTACTCGACCACAGGGAACACTGAAGCTTTCTTT.